Described below is a single T cell receptor beta chain sequence and its context. This clone's antigen is unknown. Within one base of it there is no much larger clone, and no base qualities were kept. These data come from a study of identifying expanded T cells in peripheral blood (dated by TCRdb to the late 2010s). For the study in its entirety: Technical replicates were generated by sequencing separate aliquots of the same genomic DNA pool, and four replicates were compared pairwise. General conclusions and limits of the study: Across all healthy-donor time intervals, the beta-binomial model significantly lowered both the number of clones called differentially abundant and the false-positive rate. The authors expected that biological variance in healthy repertoires might rise further over much longer intervals, such as months to years. For all healthy donors, the variance in clone template counts between approximately two-week samples rose significantly as total template count increased. The binomial model flagged around 1.2 differentially abundant clones between technical replicates, compared with about 16 over around two weeks and 19 over about four weeks.

Cut back by 0 bases and 0 bases, the V and J ends lie 7 bases apart. Its CDR3 holds 14 amino acids, cysteine through phenylalanine. Kept here is only the CDR3 DNA, which spans 42 bases and is read in frame from base 1. CDR1 and CDR2 are drawn from the germline V gene: SGHRS, YFSETQ. TCRbeta CDR3 regions were profiled by bias-controlled multiplex PCR amplification of genomic DNA with the immunoSEQ Assay. Per the source publication's procedure: The absolute abundance of each unique TCRbeta CDR3 region was quantified after sequences were collapsed and filtered. Differential abundance was tested with two models: a binomial (Fisher-equivalent) model and a beta-binomial model that adds time-dependent variance fitted from healthy donors. Any clone with fewer than 5 combined templates was excluded, and a clone was called differentially abundant if its Benjamini-Hochberg FDR was below 0.01. In the beta-binomial model, variance was expressed as a function of the total template count across the two samples, in the form v = (b*log(k)+a)^2. The clones in this table, taken by TCRdb from immuneACCESS, are in-frame only. Not every clone is retained; where verified, under half of the shortfall comes from an unresolved V gene, and the cause of the rest is unknown. The DNA gave D and trimming, while V, J and clone size come from that table. For this sample there are 81,000 or so clones; around 83% appear just once. Jointly, the top ten make up about 18% of the sample.

No immune events such as infections were documented for the healthy donors during the collection period. To calibrate time-dependent variance in a beta-binomial model of T-cell clone differential abundance, blood repertoires from healthy donors were used as a training cohort. The training cohort included 10 healthy donors, of whom 3 were female and 7 were male. Donor ages ranged from about 29 to 65 years, with an average of about 44 years. Whole blood from each healthy donor was obtained from a commercial supplier and was collected at three time points 2 to 3 weeks apart. For immunosequencing, genomic DNA was extracted from whole blood that had not been sorted.

The sequence derives from a person aged 18 to 70 in good health. The sequencing input was blood. The chain is made from TRBV5-1 and TRBJ2-7, with the D gene not confidently named. The DNA sequence is given as TGCGCCAGCAGCTTGGAACTTAGCTCCTACGAGCAGTACTTC. The resulting protein is CASSLELSSYEQYF.